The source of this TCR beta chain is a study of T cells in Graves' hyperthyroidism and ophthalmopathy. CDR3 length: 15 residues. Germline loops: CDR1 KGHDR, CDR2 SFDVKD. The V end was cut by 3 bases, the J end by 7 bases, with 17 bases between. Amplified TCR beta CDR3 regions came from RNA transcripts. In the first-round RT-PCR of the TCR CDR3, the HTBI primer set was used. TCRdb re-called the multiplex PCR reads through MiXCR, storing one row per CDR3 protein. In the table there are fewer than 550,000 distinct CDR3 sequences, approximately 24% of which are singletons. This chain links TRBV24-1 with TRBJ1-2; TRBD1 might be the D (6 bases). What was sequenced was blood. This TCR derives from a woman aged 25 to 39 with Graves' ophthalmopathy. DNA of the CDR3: TGTGCCACCAGTGATCCTACAGGGTCCCATACTGGCTACACCTTC. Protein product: CATSDPTGSHTGYTF.